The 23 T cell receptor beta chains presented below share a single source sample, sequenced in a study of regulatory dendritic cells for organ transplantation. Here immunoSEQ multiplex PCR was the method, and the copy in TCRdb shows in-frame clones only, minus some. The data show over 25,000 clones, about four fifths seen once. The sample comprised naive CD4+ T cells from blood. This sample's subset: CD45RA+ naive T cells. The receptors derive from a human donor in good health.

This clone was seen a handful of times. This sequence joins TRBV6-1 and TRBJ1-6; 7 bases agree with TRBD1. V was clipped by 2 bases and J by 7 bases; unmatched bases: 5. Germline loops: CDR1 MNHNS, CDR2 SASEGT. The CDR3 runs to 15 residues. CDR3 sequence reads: CASSELGRGNSPLHF. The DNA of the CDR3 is TGTGCCAGCAGTGAATTGGGCAGGGGGAATTCACCCCTCCACTTT.

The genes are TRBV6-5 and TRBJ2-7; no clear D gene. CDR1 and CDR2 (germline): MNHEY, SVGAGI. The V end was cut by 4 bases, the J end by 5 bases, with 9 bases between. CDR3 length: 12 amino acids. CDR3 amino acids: CASSSTSDEQYF. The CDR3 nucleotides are TGTGCCAGCAGTTCGACAAGTGACGAGCAGTACTTC.

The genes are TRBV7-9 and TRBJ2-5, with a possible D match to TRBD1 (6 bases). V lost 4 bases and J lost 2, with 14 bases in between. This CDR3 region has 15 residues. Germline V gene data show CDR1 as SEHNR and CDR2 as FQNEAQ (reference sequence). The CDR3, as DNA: TGTGCCAGCAGCTCACCAGAGACAGGACAAGAGACCCAGTACTTC. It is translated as CASSSPETGQETQYF.

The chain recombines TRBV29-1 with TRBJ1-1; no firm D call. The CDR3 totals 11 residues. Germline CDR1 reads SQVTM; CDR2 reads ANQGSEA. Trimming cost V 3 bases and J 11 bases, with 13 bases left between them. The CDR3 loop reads CSVDAPSSAFF. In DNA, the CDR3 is TGCAGCGTTGATGCGCCCTCCTCCGCTTTCTTT.

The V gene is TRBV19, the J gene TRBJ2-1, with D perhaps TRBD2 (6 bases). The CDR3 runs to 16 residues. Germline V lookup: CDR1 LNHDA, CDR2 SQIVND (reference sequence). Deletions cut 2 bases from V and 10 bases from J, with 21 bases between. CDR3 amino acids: CASSIWAGSEVGEQFF. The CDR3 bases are TGTGCCAGTAGTATATGGGCCGGGAGTGAGGTCGGGGAGCAGTTCTTC. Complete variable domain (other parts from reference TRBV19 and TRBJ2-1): DGGITQSPKYLFRKEGQNVTLSCEQNLNHDAMYWYRQDPGQGLRLIYYSQIVNDFQKGDIAEGYSVSREKKESFPLTVTSAQKNPTAFYLCASSIWAGSEVGEQFFGPGTRLTVL.

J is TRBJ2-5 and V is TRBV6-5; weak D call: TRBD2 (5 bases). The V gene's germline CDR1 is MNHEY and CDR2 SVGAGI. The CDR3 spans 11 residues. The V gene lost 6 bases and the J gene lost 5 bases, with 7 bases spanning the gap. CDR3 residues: CASSSSETQYF. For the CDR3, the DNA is TGTGCCAGCAGCTCTAGCGAGACCCAGTACTTC.

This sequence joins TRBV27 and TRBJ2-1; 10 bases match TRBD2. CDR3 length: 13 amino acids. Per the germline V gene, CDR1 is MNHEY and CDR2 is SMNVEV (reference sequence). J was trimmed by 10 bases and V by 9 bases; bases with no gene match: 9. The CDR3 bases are TGTGCCAGTAAGCGGGGGGGAATAAGAGAGCAGTTCTTC. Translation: CASKRGGIREQFF.

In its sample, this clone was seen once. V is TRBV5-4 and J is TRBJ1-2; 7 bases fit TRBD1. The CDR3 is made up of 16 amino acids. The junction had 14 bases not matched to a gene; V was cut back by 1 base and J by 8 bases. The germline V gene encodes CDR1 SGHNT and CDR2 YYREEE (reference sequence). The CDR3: CASSLLRDSTISGYTF. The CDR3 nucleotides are TGTGCCAGCAGCTTGCTCCGGGACAGCACTATCTCCGGCTACACCTTC.

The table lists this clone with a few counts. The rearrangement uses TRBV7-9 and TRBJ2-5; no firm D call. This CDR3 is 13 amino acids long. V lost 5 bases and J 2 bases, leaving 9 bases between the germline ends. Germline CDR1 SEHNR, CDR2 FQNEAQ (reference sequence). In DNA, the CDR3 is TGTGCCAGCAGCCGAACGACACAAGAGACCCAGTACTTC. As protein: CASSRTTQETQYF. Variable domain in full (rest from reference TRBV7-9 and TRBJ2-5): DTGVSQNPRHKITKRGQNVTFRCDPISEHNRLYWYRQTLGQGPEFLTYFQNEAQLEKSRLLSDRFSAERPKGSFSTLEIQRTEQGDSAMYLCASSRTTQETQYFGPGTRLLVL.

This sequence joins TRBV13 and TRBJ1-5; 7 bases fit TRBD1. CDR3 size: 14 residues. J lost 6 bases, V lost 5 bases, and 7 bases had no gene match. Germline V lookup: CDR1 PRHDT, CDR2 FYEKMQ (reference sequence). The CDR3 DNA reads TGTGCCAGCAGCCGACGGGACAGCTTTCAGCCCCAGCATTTT. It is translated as CASSRRDSFQPQHF. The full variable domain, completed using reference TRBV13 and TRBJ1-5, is AAGVIQSPRHLIKEKRETATLKCYPIPRHDTVYWYQQGPGQDPQFLISFYEKMQSDKGSIPDRFSAQQFSDYHSELNMSSLELGDSALYFCASSRRDSFQPQHFGDGTRLSIL.

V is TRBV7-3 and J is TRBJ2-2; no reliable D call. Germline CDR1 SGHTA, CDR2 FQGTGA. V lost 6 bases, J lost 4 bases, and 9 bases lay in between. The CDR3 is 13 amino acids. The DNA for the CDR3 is TGTGCCAGCAGTCCAGTTGCCACCGGGGAGCTGTTTTTT. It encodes CASSPVATGELFF.

DNA of the CDR3: TGTGCCAGCAGAGCTCCGGGACTAGCCTACAATGAGCAGTTCTTC. Its translation: CASRAPGLAYNEQFF. The chain joins TRBV6-5 to TRBJ2-1; 8 positions agree with TRBD2. Germline V gene lookup returns CDR1 MNHEY and CDR2 SVGAGI. J was trimmed by 2 bases and V by 6 bases; bases with no gene match: 6. This CDR3 spans 15 amino acids.

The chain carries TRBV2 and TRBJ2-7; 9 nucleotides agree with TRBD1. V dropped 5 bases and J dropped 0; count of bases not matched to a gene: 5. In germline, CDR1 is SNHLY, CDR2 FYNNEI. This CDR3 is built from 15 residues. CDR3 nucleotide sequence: TGTGCCAGCAGTCCTACAGGGGGCCCCTCCTACGAGCAGTACTTC. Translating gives CASSPTGGPSYEQYF.

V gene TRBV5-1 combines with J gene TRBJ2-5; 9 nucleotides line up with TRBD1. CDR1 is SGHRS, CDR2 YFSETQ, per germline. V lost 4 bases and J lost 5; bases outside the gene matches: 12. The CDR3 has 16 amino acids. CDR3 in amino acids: CASSPIAGTGMETQYF. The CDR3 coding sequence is TGCGCCAGCAGCCCCATAGCCGGGACAGGGATGGAGACCCAGTACTTC.

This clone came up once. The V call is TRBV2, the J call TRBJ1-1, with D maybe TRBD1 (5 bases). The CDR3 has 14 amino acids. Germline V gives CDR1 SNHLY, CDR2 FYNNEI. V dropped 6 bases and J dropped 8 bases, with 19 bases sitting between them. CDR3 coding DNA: TGTGCCAGCAGAGACGGGACTTCCGTAAACGAAGCTTTCTTT. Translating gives CASRDGTSVNEAFF. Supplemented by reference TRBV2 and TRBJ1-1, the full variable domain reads EPEVTQTPSHQVTQMGQEVILRCVPISNHLYFYWYRQILGQKVEFLVSFYNNEISEKSEIFDDQFSVERPDGSNFTLKIRSTKLEDSAMYFCASRDGTSVNEAFFGQGTRLTVV.

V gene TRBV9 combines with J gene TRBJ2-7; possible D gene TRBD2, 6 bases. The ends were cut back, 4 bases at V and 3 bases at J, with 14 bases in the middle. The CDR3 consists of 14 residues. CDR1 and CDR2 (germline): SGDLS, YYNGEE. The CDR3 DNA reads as TGTGCCAGCAGCATTGGACGGGAGAACTACGAGCAGTACTTC. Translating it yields CASSIGRENYEQYF.

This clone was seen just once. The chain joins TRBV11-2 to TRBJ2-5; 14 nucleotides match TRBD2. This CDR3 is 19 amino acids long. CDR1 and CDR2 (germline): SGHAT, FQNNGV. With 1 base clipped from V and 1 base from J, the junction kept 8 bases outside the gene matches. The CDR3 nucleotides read TGTGCCAGCAGCTTAGGACCCGGACTAGCGGGGGGTCTCCAAGAGACCCAGTACTTC. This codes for CASSLGPGLAGGLQETQYF.

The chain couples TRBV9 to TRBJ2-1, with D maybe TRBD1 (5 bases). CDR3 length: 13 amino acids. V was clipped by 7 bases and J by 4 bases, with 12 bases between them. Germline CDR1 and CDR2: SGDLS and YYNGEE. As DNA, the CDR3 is TGTGCCAGCGGCAGGGTCGAATACAATGAGCAGTTCTTC. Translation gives CASGRVEYNEQFF.

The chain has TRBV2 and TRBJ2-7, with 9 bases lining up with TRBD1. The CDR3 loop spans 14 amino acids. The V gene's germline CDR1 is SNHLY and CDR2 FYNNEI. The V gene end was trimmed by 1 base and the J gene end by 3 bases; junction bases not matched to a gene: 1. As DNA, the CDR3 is TGTGCCAGCAGTGAAGGACAGGGGGGCTACGAGCAGTACTTC. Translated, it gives CASSEGQGGYEQYF.

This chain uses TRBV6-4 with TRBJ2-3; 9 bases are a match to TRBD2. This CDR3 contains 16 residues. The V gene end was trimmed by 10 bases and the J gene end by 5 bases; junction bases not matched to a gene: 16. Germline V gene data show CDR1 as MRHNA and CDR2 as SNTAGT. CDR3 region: CATSSSGVVWGDTQYF. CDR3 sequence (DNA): TGTGCCACTAGTTCTAGCGGGGTGGTCTGGGGAGATACGCAGTATTTT.

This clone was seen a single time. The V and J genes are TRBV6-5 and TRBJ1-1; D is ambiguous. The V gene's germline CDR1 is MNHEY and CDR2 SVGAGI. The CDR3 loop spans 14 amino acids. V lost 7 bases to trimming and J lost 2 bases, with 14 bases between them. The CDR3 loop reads CASIPSWANTEAFF. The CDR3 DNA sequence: TGTGCCAGCATCCCATCATGGGCTAACACTGAAGCTTTCTTT.

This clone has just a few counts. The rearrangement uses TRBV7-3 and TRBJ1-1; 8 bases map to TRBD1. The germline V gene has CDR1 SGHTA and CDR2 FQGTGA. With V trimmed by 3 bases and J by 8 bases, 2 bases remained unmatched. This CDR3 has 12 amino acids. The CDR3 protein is CASSFGQGEAFF. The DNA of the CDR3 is TGTGCCAGCAGCTTCGGACAGGGAGAAGCTTTCTTT.

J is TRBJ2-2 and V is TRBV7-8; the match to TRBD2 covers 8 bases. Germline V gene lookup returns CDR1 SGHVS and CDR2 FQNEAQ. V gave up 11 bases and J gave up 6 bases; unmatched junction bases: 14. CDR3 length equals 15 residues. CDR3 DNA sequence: TGTGCCTCGGCCGGGGGGAGCGGGGGATCCGGGGAGCTGTTTTTT. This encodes CASAGGSGGSGELFF.